The rows below give T cell receptor beta chains drawn from one sample of a study of identifying expanded T cells in peripheral blood. Only in-frame clones appear in the TCRdb table, and some are missing; sequencing was by immunoSEQ multiplex PCR. The data show 80,000 to 90,000 clones, approximately 89% seen once. The source material was blood. The receptor set was obtained from a person aged 18 to 70 in good health. Each CDR3 is given with its conserved first and last residue. The order of the fields is clone size, V gene, J gene, D gene, CDR3 DNA, CDR3 protein. The D gene is left open where the match is weak. Clone size appears in some rows only: once, few, many, or a class for an expanded clone.

NA,TRBV12-5,TRBJ2-5,TRBD1,TGTGCTAGTGGCTTGATGACCGGGACAGGGGTGGAAACCCAGTACTTC,CASGLMTGTGVETQYF
NA,TRBV28,TRBJ2-7,TRBD1,TGTGCCAGCAGTTTAAGGGGGACAGGGTTGGACGAGCAGTACTTC,CASSLRGTGLDEQYF
NA,TRBV29-1,TRBJ2-3,NA,TGCAGCGCATCTGGGGGCTTGCCAGATACGCAGTATTTT,CSASGGLPDTQYF
NA,TRBV28,TRBJ1-1,TRBD1,TGTGCCAGCAACTCTGGGGTACAGGGGCTCTATTCCGAATGGGCTTTCTTT,CASNSGVQGLYSEWAFF
NA,TRBV14,TRBJ2-5,NA,TGTGCCAGCAGCCCCGCCGACCGCCTCGGAGAGACCCAGTACTTC,CASSPADRLGETQYF
NA,TRBV6-5,TRBJ1-6,TRBD1,TGTGCCAGCAGAACAGGGGGCGAAGGTAATTCACCCCTCCACTTT,CASRTGGEGNSPLHF
NA,TRBV11-2,TRBJ1-6,NA,TGTGCCAGCAGCCAAGCATGGGACTCCGATTCACCCCTCCACTTT,CASSQAWDSDSPLHF
NA,TRBV6-5,TRBJ2-3,TRBD2,TGTGCCAGCAGTTTTCAGCGGGGGACCACAGATACGCAGTATTTT,CASSFQRGTTDTQYF
once,TRBV29-1,TRBJ2-2,NA,TGCAGCGTTGAACTCCGGGACCTGTCCTACACCGGGGAGCTGTTTTTT,CSVELRDLSYTGELFF
NA,TRBV7-2,TRBJ2-7,TRBD2,TGTGCCAGCAGCGTGTGGACTAGCGGGGGGGCCTATTCTTACGAGCAGTACTTC,CASSVWTSGGAYSYEQYF
NA,TRBV15,TRBJ1-2,NA,TGTGCCACCAGCAGAGATTCCGTTTACTCGACAGGCTATGGCTACACCTTC,CATSRDSVYSTGYGYTF
NA,TRBV6-1,TRBJ2-5,NA,TGTGCCAGCAGTATGCACGGAGAGACCCAGTACTTC,CASSMHGETQYF
NA,TRBV11-2,TRBJ1-3,NA,TGTGCCAGCAGCCTGATAAGGGGATCTGGAAACACCATATATTTT,CASSLIRGSGNTIYF
NA,TRBV7-2,TRBJ2-5,NA,TGTGCCAGCAGCCCCTCCCGGACTGGAGAGACCCAGTACTTC,CASSPSRTGETQYF
NA,TRBV25-1,TRBJ1-4,NA,TGTGCCAGCAGTGAGATGGGGAGTCCAACTAATGAAAAACTGTTTTTT,CASSEMGSPTNEKLFF
NA,TRBV19,TRBJ2-1,TRBD2,TGTGCCAGTAGTATGACTAGCGGGTTTCTCAATGAGCAGTTCTTC,CASSMTSGFLNEQFF
NA,TRBV7-9,TRBJ2-3,TRBD1,TGTGCCAGCAGCCCGAGACAGGGCTCGAGCACAGATACGCAGTATTTT,CASSPRQGSSTDTQYF
NA,TRBV2,TRBJ1-1,NA,TGTGCCAGCAGTGAACGGGGCAGATTTAACACTGAAGCTTTCTTT,CASSERGRFNTEAFF
NA,TRBV5-1,TRBJ2-2,TRBD1,TGCGCCAGCAGCTTAGGGGACAGGGCCGGGGAGCTGTTTTTT,CASSLGDRAGELFF
NA,TRBV11-3,TRBJ2-5,NA,TGTGCCAGCAGCTTGGACGGGAGTGGGAAGACCCAGTACTTC,CASSLDGSGKTQYF
NA,TRBV7-2,TRBJ2-1,NA,TGTGCCAGCAGCTTACCCGGGAGTAGTAACAATGAGCAGTTCTTC,CASSLPGSSNNEQFF
once,TRBV19,TRBJ1-1,NA,TGTGCCAGTAGCGCAGGGTACACTGAAGCTTTCTTT,CASSAGYTEAFF
NA,TRBV28,TRBJ2-7,NA,TGTGCCAGCTCTACGCGACCCGGACAGAAAAGCGCCTACGAGCAGTACTTC,CASSTRPGQKSAYEQYF
NA,TRBV19,TRBJ2-1,NA,TGTGCCAGTAGTATGAAGAATATGGGGAGTTTCACCTACAATGAGCAGTTCTTC,CASSMKNMGSFTYNEQFF
NA,TRBV9,TRBJ1-4,TRBD1,TGTGCCAGCAGCAGAACCCCGGGACAGGGGTCTGATGAAAAACTGTTTTTT,CASSRTPGQGSDEKLFF
NA,TRBV4-3,TRBJ1-1,TRBD1,TGCGCCAGCAGCCAACGCCGGGGACAGGTGAACACTGAAGCTTTCTTT,CASSQRRGQVNTEAFF
NA,TRBV9,TRBJ2-7,TRBD2,TGTGCCAGCAGCGTGGGACTAGCGGGGGGTTACGAGCAGTACTTC,CASSVGLAGGYEQYF
NA,TRBV14,TRBJ2-1,NA,TGTGCCAGCAGCCAGGGACTTTACAATGAGCAGTTCTTC,CASSQGLYNEQFF
NA,TRBV30,TRBJ1-3,NA,TGTGCCTGGACAGGGTGGTCTGTCCACACCATATATTTT,CAWTGWSVHTIYF
few,TRBV7-8,TRBJ2-3,NA,TGTGCCAGCAGCCCCGAGTTGATTGGAGATACGCAGTATTTT,CASSPELIGDTQYF
NA,TRBV7-9,TRBJ2-2,NA,TGTGCCAGCAGCTTAGCCCGGGACACCAACACCGGGGAGCTGTTTTTT,CASSLARDTNTGELFF
NA,TRBV7-3,TRBJ2-1,TRBD1,TGTGCCAGCAGCTTAACGAGGGACAGGGCCGATGAGCAGTTCTTC,CASSLTRDRADEQFF
NA,TRBV28,TRBJ1-5,NA,TGTGCCAGCAGTGGCAGGGTTGGTCAGCCCCAGCATTTT,CASSGRVGQPQHF
once,TRBV5-4,TRBJ1-1,NA,TGTGCCAGCAGCCAAGGACAGTTGAACACTGAAGCTTTCTTT,CASSQGQLNTEAFF
few,TRBV19,TRBJ2-2,NA,TGTGCCAGTAGTAACTATGCGAACACCGGGGAGCTGTTTTTT,CASSNYANTGELFF
NA,TRBV7-2,TRBJ1-2,NA,TGTGCCAGCAGTCCCGGTCGCTATGGCTACACCTTC,CASSPGRYGYTF
NA,TRBV2,TRBJ1-3,TRBD1,TGTGCCAGCAGTGAGGACAGGCTAAGATTTGGAAACACCATATATTTT,CASSEDRLRFGNTIYF
NA,TRBV10-3,TRBJ2-3,NA,TGTGCCATCCGGGGCGGGAGCACAGATACGCAGTATTTT,CAIRGGSTDTQYF
once,TRBV4-2,TRBJ2-6,NA,TGTGCCAGCAGCCAATCAGTGGCTCCCGGGGCCAACGTCCTGACTTTC,CASSQSVAPGANVLTF
NA,TRBV5-1,TRBJ2-1,TRBD2,TGCGCCAGCAACCCTGGGGCTAGCGGGTACAATGAGCAGTTCTTC,CASNPGASGYNEQFF